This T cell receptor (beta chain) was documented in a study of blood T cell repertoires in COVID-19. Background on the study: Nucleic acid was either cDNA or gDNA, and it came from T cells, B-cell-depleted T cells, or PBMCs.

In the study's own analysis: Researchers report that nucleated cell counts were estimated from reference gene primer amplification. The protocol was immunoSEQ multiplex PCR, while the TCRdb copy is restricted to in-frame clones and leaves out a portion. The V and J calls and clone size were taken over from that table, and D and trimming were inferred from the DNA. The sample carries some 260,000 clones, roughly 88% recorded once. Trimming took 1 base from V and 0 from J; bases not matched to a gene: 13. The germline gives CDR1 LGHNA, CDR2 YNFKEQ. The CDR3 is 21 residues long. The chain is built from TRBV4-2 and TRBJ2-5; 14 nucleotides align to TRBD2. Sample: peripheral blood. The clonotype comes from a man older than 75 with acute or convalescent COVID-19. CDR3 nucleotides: TGTGCCAGCAGCCAAGTACTCTCGGGACTAGCGGGAGAATTGTACCAAGAGACCCAGTACTTC. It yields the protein CASSQVLSGLAGELYQETQYF.